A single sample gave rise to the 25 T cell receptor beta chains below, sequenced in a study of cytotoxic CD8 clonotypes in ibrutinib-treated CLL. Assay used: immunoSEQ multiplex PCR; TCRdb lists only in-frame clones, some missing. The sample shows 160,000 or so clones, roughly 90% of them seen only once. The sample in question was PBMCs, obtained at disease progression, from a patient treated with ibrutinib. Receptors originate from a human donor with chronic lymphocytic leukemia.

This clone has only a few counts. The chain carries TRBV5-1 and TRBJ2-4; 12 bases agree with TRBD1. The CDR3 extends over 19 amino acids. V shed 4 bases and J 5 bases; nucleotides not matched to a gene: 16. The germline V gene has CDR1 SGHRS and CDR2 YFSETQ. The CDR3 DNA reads TGCGCCAGCAGCCCGGCGACCGGGACAGGGGGCCGTCCTGAAAACATTCAGTACTTC. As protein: CASSPATGTGGRPENIQYF.

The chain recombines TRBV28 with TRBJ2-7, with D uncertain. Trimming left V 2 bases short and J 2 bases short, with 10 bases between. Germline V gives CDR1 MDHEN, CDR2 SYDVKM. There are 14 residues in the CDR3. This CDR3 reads CASSLHHGPYEQYF. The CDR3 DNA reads TGTGCCAGCAGTTTACACCACGGGCCCTACGAGCAGTACTTC.

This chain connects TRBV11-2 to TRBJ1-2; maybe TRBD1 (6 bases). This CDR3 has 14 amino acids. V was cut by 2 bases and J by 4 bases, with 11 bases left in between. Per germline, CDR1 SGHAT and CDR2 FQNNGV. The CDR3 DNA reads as TGTGCCAGCAGCTTACACCAGGGGCCCTATGGCTACACCTTC. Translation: CASSLHQGPYGYTF.

The CDR3 sequence: CASSTPLPGLVGSGSYEQYF. CDR3 nucleotides: TGTGCCAGCAGTACGCCCCTCCCTGGGCTTGTGGGTAGCGGGAGCTACGAGCAGTACTTC. This chain links TRBV2 with TRBJ2-7; 9 bases are shared with TRBD2. The CDR3 loop spans 20 amino acids. Trimming removed 5 bases from V and 3 bases from J; junction bases left unmatched: 23. Looked up from germline, CDR1 is SNHLY and CDR2 is FYNNEI.

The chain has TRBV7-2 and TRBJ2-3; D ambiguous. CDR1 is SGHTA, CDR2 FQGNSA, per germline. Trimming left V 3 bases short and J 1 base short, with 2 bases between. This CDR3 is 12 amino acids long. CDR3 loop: CASSLGTDTQYF. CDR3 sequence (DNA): TGTGCCAGCAGCTTGGGCACAGATACGCAGTATTTT.

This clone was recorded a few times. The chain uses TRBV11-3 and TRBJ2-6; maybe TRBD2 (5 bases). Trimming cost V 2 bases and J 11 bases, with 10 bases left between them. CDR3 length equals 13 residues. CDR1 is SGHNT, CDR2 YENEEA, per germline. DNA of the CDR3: TGTGCCAGCAGCTTATACCTGGGAGACGTCCTGACTTTC. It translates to CASSLYLGDVLTF.

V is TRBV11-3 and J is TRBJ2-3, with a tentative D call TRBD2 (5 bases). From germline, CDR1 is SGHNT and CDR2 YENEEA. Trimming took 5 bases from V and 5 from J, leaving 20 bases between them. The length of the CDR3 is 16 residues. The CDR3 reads CASSPGVGGGGDTQYF. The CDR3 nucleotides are TGTGCCAGCAGCCCCGGGGTGGGTGGTGGCGGAGATACGCAGTATTTT.

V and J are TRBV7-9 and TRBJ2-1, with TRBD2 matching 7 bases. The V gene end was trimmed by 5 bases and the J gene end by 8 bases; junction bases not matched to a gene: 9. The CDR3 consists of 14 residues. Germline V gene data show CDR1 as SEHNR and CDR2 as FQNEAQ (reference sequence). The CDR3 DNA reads TGTGCCAGCAGCGTTAAGCGGGAAGGGGATGAGCAGTTCTTC. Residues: CASSVKREGDEQFF.

The CDR3 loop reads CASRGGVEQFF. The CDR3 DNA is TGTGCCAGCAGGGGGGGGGTTGAGCAGTTCTTC. The chain carries TRBV27 and TRBJ2-1; TRBD2 agrees at 7 bases. J gave up 9 bases and V 6 bases, and 2 bases lay outside the gene matches. Germline lookup yields CDR1 MNHEY and CDR2 SMNVEV (reference sequence). CDR3 size: 11 residues.

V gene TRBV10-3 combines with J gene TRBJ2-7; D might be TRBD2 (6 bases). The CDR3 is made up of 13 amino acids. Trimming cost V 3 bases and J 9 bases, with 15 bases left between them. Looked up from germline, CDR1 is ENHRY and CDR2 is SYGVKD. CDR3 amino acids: CAISDPGTPWQYF. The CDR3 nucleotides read TGTGCCATCAGTGACCCAGGGACTCCGTGGCAGTACTTC.

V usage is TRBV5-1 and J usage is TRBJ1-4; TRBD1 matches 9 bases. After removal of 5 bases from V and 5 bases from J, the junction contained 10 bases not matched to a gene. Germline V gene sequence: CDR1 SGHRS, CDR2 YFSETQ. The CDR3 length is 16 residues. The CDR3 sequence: CASRGTGTGLNEKLFF. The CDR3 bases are TGCGCCAGCAGAGGGACCGGGACAGGGTTGAATGAAAAACTGTTTTTT.

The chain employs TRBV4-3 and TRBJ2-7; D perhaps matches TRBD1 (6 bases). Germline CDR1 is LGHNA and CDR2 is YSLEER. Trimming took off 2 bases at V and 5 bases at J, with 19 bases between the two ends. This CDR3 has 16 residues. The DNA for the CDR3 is TGCGCCAGCAGCCAAACTGATTACAGGGTCGGGCACGAGCAGTACTTC. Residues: CASSQTDYRVGHEQYF.

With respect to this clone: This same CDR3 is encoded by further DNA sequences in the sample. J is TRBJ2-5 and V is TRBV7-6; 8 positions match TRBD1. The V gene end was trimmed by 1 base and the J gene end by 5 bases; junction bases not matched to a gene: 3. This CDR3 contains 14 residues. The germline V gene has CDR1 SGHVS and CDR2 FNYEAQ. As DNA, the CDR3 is TGTGCCAGCAGCTTAGGCCAGGGGGCCGAGACCCAGTACTTC. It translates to CASSLGQGAETQYF.

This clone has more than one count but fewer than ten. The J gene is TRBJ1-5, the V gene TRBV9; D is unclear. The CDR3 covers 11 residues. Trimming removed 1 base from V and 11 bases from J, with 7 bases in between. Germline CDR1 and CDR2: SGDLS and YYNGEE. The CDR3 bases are TGTGCCAGCAGCGTACAGTTGACCCAGCATTTT. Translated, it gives CASSVQLTQHF.

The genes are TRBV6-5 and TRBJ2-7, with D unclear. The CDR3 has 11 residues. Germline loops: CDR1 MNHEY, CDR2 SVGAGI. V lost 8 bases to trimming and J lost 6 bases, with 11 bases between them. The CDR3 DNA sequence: TGTGCCAGCCAGCGTGATTTCGAGCAGTACTTC. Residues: CASQRDFEQYF.

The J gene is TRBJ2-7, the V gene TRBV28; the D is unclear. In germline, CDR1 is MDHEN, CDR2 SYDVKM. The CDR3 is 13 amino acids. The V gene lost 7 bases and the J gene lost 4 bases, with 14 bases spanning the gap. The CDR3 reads CASTLGSAYEQYF. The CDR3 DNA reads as TGTGCCAGCACCCTAGGGTCAGCGTACGAGCAGTACTTC.

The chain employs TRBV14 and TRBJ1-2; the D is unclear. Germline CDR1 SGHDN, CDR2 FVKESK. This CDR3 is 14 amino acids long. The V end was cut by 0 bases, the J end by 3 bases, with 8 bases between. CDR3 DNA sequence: TGTGCCAGCAGCCAAGATCTTGAATACTATGGCTACACCTTC. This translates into CASSQDLEYYGYTF.

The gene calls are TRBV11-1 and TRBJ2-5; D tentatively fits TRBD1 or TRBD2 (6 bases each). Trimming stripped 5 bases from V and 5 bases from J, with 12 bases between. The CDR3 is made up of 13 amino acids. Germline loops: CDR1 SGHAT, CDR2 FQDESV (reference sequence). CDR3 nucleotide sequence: TGTGCCAGCAGCCGGGGGCCCGCCGAGACCCAGTACTTC. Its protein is CASSRGPAETQYF. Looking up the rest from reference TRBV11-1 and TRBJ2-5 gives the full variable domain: EAEVAQSPRYKITEKSQAVAFWCDPISGHATLYWYRQILGQGPELLVQFQDESVVDDSQLPKDRFSAERLKGVDSTLKIQPAELGDSAMYLCASSRGPAETQYFGPGTRLLVL.

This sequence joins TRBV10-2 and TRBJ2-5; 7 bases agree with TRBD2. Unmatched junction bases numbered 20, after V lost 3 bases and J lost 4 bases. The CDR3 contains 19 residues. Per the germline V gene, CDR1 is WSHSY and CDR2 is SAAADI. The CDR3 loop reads CASSDSPGGSIPGRETQYF. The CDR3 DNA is TGCGCCAGCAGTGATTCCCCAGGCGGGAGTATCCCGGGTAGAGAGACCCAGTACTTC.

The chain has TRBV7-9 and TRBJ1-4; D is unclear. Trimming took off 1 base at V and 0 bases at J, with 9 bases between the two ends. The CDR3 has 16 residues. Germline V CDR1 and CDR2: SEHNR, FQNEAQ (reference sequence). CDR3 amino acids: CASSLGTTATNEKLFF. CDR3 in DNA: TGTGCCAGCAGCTTAGGCACAACAGCAACTAATGAAAAACTGTTTTTT.

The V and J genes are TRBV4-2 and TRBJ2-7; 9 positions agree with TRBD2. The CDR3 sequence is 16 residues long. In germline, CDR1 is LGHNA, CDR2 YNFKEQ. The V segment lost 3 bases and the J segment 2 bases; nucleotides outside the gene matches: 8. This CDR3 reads CASSQGSGRLTYEQYF. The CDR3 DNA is TGTGCCAGCAGCCAGGGGAGCGGGAGGCTAACCTACGAGCAGTACTTC.

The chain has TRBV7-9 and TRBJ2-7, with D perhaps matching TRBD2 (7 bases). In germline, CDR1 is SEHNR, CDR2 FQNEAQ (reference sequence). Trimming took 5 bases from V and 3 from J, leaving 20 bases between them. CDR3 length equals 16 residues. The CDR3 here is CASSPLRGAASYEQYF. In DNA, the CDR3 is TGTGCCAGCAGCCCCCTCCGGGGGGCAGCTAGCTACGAGCAGTACTTC. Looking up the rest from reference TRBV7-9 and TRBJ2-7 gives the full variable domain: DTGVSQNPRHKITKRGQNVTFRCDPISEHNRLYWYRQTLGQGPEFLTYFQNEAQLEKSRLLSDRFSAERPKGSFSTLEIQRTEQGDSAMYLCASSPLRGAASYEQYFGPGTRLTVT.

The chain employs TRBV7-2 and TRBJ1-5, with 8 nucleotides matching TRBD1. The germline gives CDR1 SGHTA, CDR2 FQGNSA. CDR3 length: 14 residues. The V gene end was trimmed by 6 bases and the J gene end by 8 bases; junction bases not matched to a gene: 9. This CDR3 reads CASRPGGAGKPQHF. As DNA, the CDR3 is TGTGCCAGCAGGCCAGGGGGCGCAGGGAAGCCCCAGCATTTT.

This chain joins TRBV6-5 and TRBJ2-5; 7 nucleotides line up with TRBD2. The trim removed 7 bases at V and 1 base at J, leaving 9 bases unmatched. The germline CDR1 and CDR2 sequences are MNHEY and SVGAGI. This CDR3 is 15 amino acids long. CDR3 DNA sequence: TGTGCCAGCACCCCTGTGGGAGGGGTCCAAGAGACCCAGTACTTC. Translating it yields CASTPVGGVQETQYF.

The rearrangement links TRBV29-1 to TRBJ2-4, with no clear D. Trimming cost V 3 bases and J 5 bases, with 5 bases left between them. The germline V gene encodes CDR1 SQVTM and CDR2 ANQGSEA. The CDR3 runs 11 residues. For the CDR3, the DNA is TGCAGCGTTGACGCGGAAAACATTCAGTACTTC. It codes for CSVDAENIQYF.